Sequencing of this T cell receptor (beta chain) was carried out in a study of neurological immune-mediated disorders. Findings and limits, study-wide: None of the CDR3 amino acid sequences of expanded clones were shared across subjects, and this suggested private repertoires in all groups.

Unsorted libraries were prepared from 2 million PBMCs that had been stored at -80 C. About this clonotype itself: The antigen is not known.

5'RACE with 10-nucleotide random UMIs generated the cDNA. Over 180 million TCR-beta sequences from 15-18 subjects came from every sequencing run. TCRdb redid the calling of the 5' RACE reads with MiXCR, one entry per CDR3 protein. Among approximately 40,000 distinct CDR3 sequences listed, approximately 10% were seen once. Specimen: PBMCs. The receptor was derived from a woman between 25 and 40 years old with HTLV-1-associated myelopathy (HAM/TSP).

As DNA, the CDR3 is TGCAGTGCTAGGATAACAGGTGAAGCTTTCTTT. This codes for CSARITGEAFF. V and J are TRBV20-1 and TRBJ1-1, with TRBD1 as a possible D gene (5 bases). V lost 3 bases and J 7 bases, leaving 9 bases between the germline ends. Germline CDR1 reads DFQATT; CDR2 reads SNEGSKA (reference sequence). The CDR3 runs to 11 residues.